The text below deals with one T cell receptor beta chain. Its antigen remains unidentified. At collection, donors were nominally healthy, but unrecorded immune exposures were probable. The sample is drawn from a study of cytomegalovirus exposure and HLA in healthy donors. Per the germline V gene, CDR1 is SGHNT and CDR2 is YYREEE (reference sequence). V dropped 1 base and J dropped 5; count of bases not matched to a gene: 8. The CDR3 covers 15 residues. 60 Vbeta and 13 Jbeta primers were used in PCR. Profiling relied on immunoSEQ multiplex PCR, and the TCRdb table lists in-frame clones only, not all of them. Across tens of thousands of clones, the top ten clones capture roughly 9.6% of the sample. Notes on the study in general: Across donors, sequencing depth was assumed by presence/absence analyses to be roughly uniform. Under in vitro conditions, a few CMV-associated chains were confirmed as specific for CMV antigens.

V is TRBV5-4 and J is TRBJ2-5; 7 bases fit TRBD2. This sequence was found in a woman in her forties or fifties in good health and CMV-seropositive. Sequenced input: PBMCs. In DNA, the CDR3 is TGTGCCAGCAGCTTGTTTCAGGGAGCGGGGGAGACCCAGTACTTC. It encodes CASSLFQGAGETQYF.